This T cell receptor beta chain was retrieved from a study of cytomegalovirus exposure and HLA in healthy donors. Study-level findings and limits: V- and J-gene trimming of TCR beta was linked (in a later analysis) to a missense DCLRE1C variant. Researchers counted roughly 150 TCR beta chains as cytomegalovirus-associated.

Details on this clone: Its antigen is still unknown.

The length of the CDR3 is 15 residues. The V and J ends lost 3 bases and 8 bases respectively, with 15 bases between them. The germline V gene encodes CDR1 SGDLS and CDR2 YYNGEE. This PCR relied on a set of 60 Vbeta primers and 13 Jbeta primers. Method: immunoSEQ multiplex PCR; TCRdb's copy keeps in-frame clones and lacks some. The data show approximately 120,000 clones, with 65% to 75% seen just once and around 4% held by the top ten. The sample consisted of PBMCs. V usage is TRBV9 and J usage is TRBJ1-6; no firm D call. The clonotype comes from a woman aged 45 to 65 in good health and CMV-seropositive. Here the CDR3 reads CASSENGQTHSPLHF. CDR3 nucleotides: TGTGCCAGCAGCGAGAATGGGCAGACACATTCACCCCTCCACTTT.